The 20 T cell receptor beta chains below come from one sample, sequenced in a study of T cells in Graves' hyperthyroidism and ophthalmopathy. Authors of the study amplified TCR beta CDR3 regions from RNA transcripts. HTBI primers were used for first-round RT-PCR of the TCR CDR3. Via MiXCR, TCRdb re-called the multiplex PCR reads, giving one row per CDR3 protein. The sample contains some 370,000 distinct CDR3 sequences, 11% to 15% of which appear only once. The sequencing sample was made of blood. The origin of the receptors is a man aged 50-59 years with Graves' ophthalmopathy.

V and J are TRBV20-1 and TRBJ1-2; D is undetermined. From germline, CDR1 is DFQATT and CDR2 SNEGSKA (reference sequence). This CDR3 has 16 residues. Between the trimmed V and J ends, which lost 0 bases and 3 bases, there was a span of 17 bases. The CDR3 sequence: CSARDPLEAFDYGYTF. The CDR3 DNA reads as TGCAGTGCTAGAGATCCGCTCGAGGCGTTCGACTATGGCTACACCTTC.

There are many counts of this clonotype. V usage is TRBV5-8 and J usage is TRBJ2-3; TRBD2 aligns across 7 bases. The CDR3 contains 14 residues. V shed 4 bases and J 4 bases; nucleotides not matched to a gene: 6. Germline lookup yields CDR1 SGHTS and CDR2 YDEGEE. CDR3 bases: TGTGCCAGCAGCATACGGACTAGGCCAGATACGCAGTATTTT. This encodes CASSIRTRPDTQYF.

This clonotype occurred many times. This chain uses TRBV6-1 with TRBJ2-7, with D uncertain. Germline CDR1 is MNHNS and CDR2 is SASEGT. V dropped 5 bases and J dropped 3 bases, with 11 bases sitting between them. CDR3 length: 13 residues. CDR3 in DNA: TGTGCCAGCAGTCCCCCGAGCCGCTACGAGCAGTACTTC. Its translation: CASSPPSRYEQYF.

This chain connects TRBV7-8 to TRBJ2-2; 12 bases fit TRBD2. The V and J ends lost 3 bases and 15 bases, in that order; junction bases with no gene match: 8. Germline assignment: CDR1 SGHVS and CDR2 FQNEAQ. The CDR3 has 14 amino acids. CDR3 in amino acids: CASSFSTSGRSVFF. Here the CDR3 DNA reads TGTGCCAGCAGCTTCTCGACTAGCGGGAGATCGGTGTTTTTT.

Ten or more counts support this clonotype. The rearrangement joins TRBV12-3 or TRBV12-4 to TRBJ2-1, with 7 nucleotides matching TRBD2. This CDR3 comprises 15 residues. With V trimmed by 3 bases and J by 2 bases, 4 bases remained unmatched. The DNA for the CDR3 is TGTGCCAGCAGTTTTGAACTAGCGACCTACAATGAGCAGTTCTTC. Translating gives CASSFELATYNEQFF.

This clonotype was seen a handful of times. The chain is built from TRBV20-1 and TRBJ2-3; TRBD1 matches at 8 bases. The germline gives CDR1 DFQATT, CDR2 SNEGSKA (reference sequence). V lost 4 bases to trimming and J lost 4 bases; unmatched junction nucleotides: 10. The CDR3 length is 15 residues. CDR3 sequence: CSAINGQGRSDTQYF. For the CDR3, the DNA is TGCAGTGCTATCAATGGACAGGGTAGATCAGATACGCAGTATTTT.

This clonotype was observed many times. The rearrangement joins TRBV3-1 to TRBJ2-4, with 9 bases lining up with TRBD2. Germline V gene lookup returns CDR1 LGHDT and CDR2 YNNKEL (reference sequence). This CDR3 is 18 amino acids long. After removal of 4 bases from V and 0 bases from J, the junction contained 10 bases not matched to a gene. CDR3 coding DNA: TGTGCCAGCAGCCCCCGGACTAGCGTTAATGTAGCCAAAAACATTCAGTACTTC. Its translation: CASSPRTSVNVAKNIQYF.

The chain uses TRBV4-2 and TRBJ1-5; no clear D. V was clipped by 1 base and J by 2 bases, with 12 bases between them. Germline V gene lookup returns CDR1 LGHNA and CDR2 YNFKEQ. CDR3 length: 16 residues. The chain's CDR3 is CASSQAPPVGNQPQHF. The CDR3 DNA follows: TGTGCCAGCAGCCAAGCCCCTCCGGTGGGCAATCAGCCCCAGCATTTT.

There are many counts of this clonotype. The chain carries TRBV6-1 and TRBJ1-3; D remains unclear. The length of the CDR3 is 17 residues. Trimming pared 0 bases from V and 0 bases from J, leaving 12 bases between. Germline lookup yields CDR1 MNHNS and CDR2 SASEGT. CDR3 bases: TGTGCCAGCAGTGAAGCGCTTCTGGGTGGCTCTGGAAACACCATATATTTT. Translation gives CASSEALLGGSGNTIYF.

Ten or more counts support this clonotype. The V call is TRBV6-1, the J call TRBJ1-1; TRBD1 is a possible D gene (6 bases). The CDR3 spans 15 residues. The V end was cut by 6 bases, the J end by 1 base, with 15 bases between. From germline, CDR1 is MNHNS and CDR2 SASEGT. CDR3 sequence: CASRTIGQPNTEAFF. CDR3 bases: TGTGCCAGCAGGACGATCGGACAGCCGAACACTGAAGCTTTCTTT.

This clonotype was recorded many times. The V and J genes are TRBV5-5 and TRBJ1-1; no clear D gene. Per the germline V gene, CDR1 is SGHKS and CDR2 is YYEKEE (reference sequence). The CDR3 has 12 amino acids. V was shortened by 2 bases and J by 3 bases, with 5 bases between the two germline ends. CDR3: CASSLSDTEAFF. The CDR3 nucleotides read TGTGCCAGCAGCTTATCGGACACTGAAGCTTTCTTT.

Turning to this clonotype: A much larger clonotype is one base distant, so this may be a read error. Here the CDR3 reads CASSLDAGTNTEAFF. As DNA, the CDR3 is TGTGCCAGCAGCTTAGACGCGGGTACTAACACTGAAGCTTTCTTT. This chain uses TRBV7-9 with TRBJ1-1; D unclear. Germline assignment: CDR1 SEHNR and CDR2 FQNEAQ (reference sequence). V shed 1 base and J shed 2 bases, with 11 bases lying between them. The CDR3 sequence is 15 residues long.

In its sample, this clonotype was seen many times. The CDR3 sequence is CASTMFQGSDEQFF. In DNA form, the CDR3 reads TGTGCCAGCACCATGTTTCAGGGTAGTGATGAGCAGTTCTTC. The chain combines TRBV6-1 with TRBJ2-1; D perhaps matches TRBD1 (5 bases). Germline lookup yields CDR1 MNHNS and CDR2 SASEGT. The V end was cut by 7 bases, the J end by 8 bases, with 18 bases between. The CDR3 runs 14 residues.

The V call is TRBV7-8, the J call TRBJ2-4, with TRBD2 identical over 7 bases. The CDR3 length is 16 residues. Germline-derived CDR1 and CDR2 are SGHVS and FQNEAQ. V was clipped by 7 bases and J by 3 bases; unmatched bases: 12. The chain's CDR3 is CASNLMGGVDKNIQYF. DNA for the CDR3: TGTGCCAGCAACCTCATGGGAGGGGTGGACAAAAACATTCAGTACTTC.

This clonotype was seen a handful of times. This chain links TRBV29-1 with TRBJ2-2; 7 bases align to TRBD1. The trim removed 2 bases at V and 6 bases at J, leaving 3 bases unmatched. The CDR3 sequence is 13 residues long. Germline CDR1 SQVTM, CDR2 ANQGSEA. The CDR3 coding sequence is TGCAGCGTTGAAAGGGGGCGGGCCGGGGAGCTGTTTTTT. It translates to CSVERGRAGELFF.

The sample holds a few counts of this clonotype. V usage is TRBV10-3 and J usage is TRBJ1-3; no firm D call. This CDR3 has 16 residues. The germline gives CDR1 ENHRY, CDR2 SYGVKD. Trimming cost V 0 bases and J 3 bases, with 12 bases left between them. The CDR3, as DNA: TGTGCCATCAGTGAGTCGGGCCCACGGTATGGAAACACCATATATTTT. Amino acids: CAISESGPRYGNTIYF.

Points on this clonotype: A read error may be the cause here, since a much bigger clone is one base away. This chain links TRBV9 with TRBJ2-1; D gene uncertain. Germline CDR1 is SGDLS and CDR2 is YYNGEE. This CDR3 is built from 15 residues. The CDR3 DNA follows: TGTGCCAGCAGCGTAGAACCCGTCCCCTACAATGAGCAGCTCTTC. This gives the protein CASSVEPVPYNEQLF.

This sequence joins TRBV20-1 and TRBJ2-7; 8 bases match TRBD2. The junction had 15 bases not matched to a gene; V was cut back by 6 bases and J by 8 bases. CDR1 and CDR2 from the germline V gene are DFQATT and SNEGSKA (reference sequence). This CDR3 region has 14 residues. The CDR3 region has the DNA TGCAGTGCCCGGACCAGCGGGAGAGGGGAGCAGCAGTACTTC. Protein: CSARTSGRGEQQYF.

The table lists this clonotype with many counts. The chain carries TRBV7-9 and TRBJ2-5; D possibly corresponds to TRBD1 (5 bases). Germline V gene data show CDR1 as SEHNR and CDR2 as FQNEAQ (reference sequence). Trimming stripped 1 base from V and 2 bases from J, with 14 bases between. This CDR3 has 16 residues. CDR3 sequence reads: CASSLGPDSSQETQYF. CDR3 DNA: TGTGCCAGCAGCTTAGGCCCCGACAGTTCACAAGAGACCCAGTACTTC.

This clonotype was observed at least ten times. The V call is TRBV30, the J call TRBJ2-2; D gene ambiguous. V was trimmed by 3 bases and J by 5 bases, leaving 7 bases between them. From germline, CDR1 is GTSNPN and CDR2 SVGIG (reference sequence). The CDR3 extends over 12 amino acids. CDR3 protein: CAWRPQTGELFF. The CDR3 coding sequence is TGTGCCTGGAGACCACAGACCGGGGAGCTGTTTTTT. Supplemented by reference TRBV30 and TRBJ2-2, the full variable domain reads SQTIHQWPATLVQPVGSPLSLECTVEGTSNPNLYWYRQAAGRGLQLLFYSVGIGQISSEVPQNLSASRPQDRQFILSSKKLLLSDSGFYLCAWRPQTGELFFGEGSRLTVL.